The 13 T cell receptor beta chains below come from one sample, sequenced in a study of identifying expanded T cells in peripheral blood. Using immunoSEQ multiplex PCR, the repertoire was profiled, and TCRdb retains in-frame clones only, with some absent. This table holds around 99,000 clones, approximately 90% found once. Sequenced sample: blood. The receptors were gathered from a person aged 18 to 70 in good health.

This sequence joins TRBV2 and TRBJ2-7; D not certain. This CDR3 spans 15 amino acids. CDR1 and CDR2 (germline): SNHLY, FYNNEI. V was cut by 0 bases and J by 3 bases, with 12 bases left in between. CDR3 region: CASSEAEDYRYEQYF. CDR3 in DNA: TGTGCCAGCAGTGAAGCGGAAGATTATCGCTACGAGCAGTACTTC.

This clone was recorded once. The chain has TRBV18 and TRBJ2-2; D is uncertain. V was trimmed by 6 bases and J by 8 bases, leaving 22 bases between them. Germline assignment: CDR1 KGHSH and CDR2 LQKENI. The CDR3 has 16 amino acids. The CDR3 coding sequence is TGTGCCAGCTCCCTGTTTCCCAGCGAGAGTCGAGGGGAGCTGTTTTTT. Its translation: CASSLFPSESRGELFF. Using reference TRBV18 and TRBJ2-2 for the parts outside the CDR3, the full variable domain is NAGVMQNPRHLVRRRGQEARLRCSPMKGHSHVYWYRQLPEEGLKFMVYLQKENIIDESGMPKERFSAEFPKEGPSILRIQQVVRGDSAAYFCASSLFPSESRGELFFGEGSRLTVL.

V and J are TRBV20-1 and TRBJ2-7; D is unclear. Looked up from germline, CDR1 is DFQATT and CDR2 is SNEGSKA (reference sequence). The V end was cut by 2 bases, the J end by 7 bases, with 6 bases between. There are 10 residues in the CDR3. This CDR3 is CSARLGEQYF. Written as DNA, the CDR3 is TGCAGTGCTAGACTCGGGGAGCAGTACTTC.

This chain uses TRBV5-1 with TRBJ2-3, with TRBD2 as a possible D gene (6 bases). The V gene lost 1 base and the J gene lost 1 base, with 10 bases spanning the gap. The V gene's germline CDR1 is SGHRS and CDR2 YFSETQ. The CDR3 has 15 amino acids. In DNA, the CDR3 is TGCGCCAGCAGCTTGTTCGCTAGCGGCACAGATACGCAGTATTTT. It encodes CASSLFASGTDTQYF. The entire variable domain, with the rest obtained from reference TRBV5-1 and TRBJ2-3, is as follows: KAGVTQTPRYLIKTRGQQVTLSCSPISGHRSVSWYQQTPGQGLQFLFEYFSETQRNKGNFPGRFSGRQFSNSRSEMNVSTLELGDSALYLCASSLFASGTDTQYFGPGTRLTVL.

V and J are TRBV2 and TRBJ1-2, with D unresolved. Germline CDR1 is SNHLY and CDR2 is FYNNEI. The CDR3 extends over 14 amino acids. Deletions cut 0 bases from V and 4 bases from J, with 9 bases between. The CDR3: CASSEALVGYGYTF. The CDR3 DNA is TGTGCCAGCAGTGAAGCGTTGGTGGGCTATGGCTACACCTTC.

The V call is TRBV7-8, the J call TRBJ2-3; TRBD2 aligns across 9 bases. J gave up 2 bases and V 1 base, and 22 bases lay outside the gene matches. CDR3 size: 22 residues. CDR1 is SGHVS, CDR2 FQNEAQ, per germline. This CDR3 reads CASSLGTGTSSPSGRTTDTQYF. CDR3 bases: TGTGCCAGCAGCTTAGGGACCGGGACTAGCAGTCCCAGTGGGAGAACCACAGATACGCAGTATTTT.

This chain joins TRBV11-2 and TRBJ2-5; 12 nucleotides align to TRBD1. The germline V gene encodes CDR1 SGHAT and CDR2 FQNNGV. J lost 5 bases, V lost 5 bases, and 6 bases had no gene match. CDR3 length: 15 amino acids. CDR3 residues: CASSVGTGGPETQYF. The CDR3, as DNA: TGTGCCAGCAGCGTCGGGACAGGGGGCCCGGAGACCCAGTACTTC.

V and J are TRBV19 and TRBJ1-1, with 8 bases lining up with TRBD1. The CDR3 contains 15 residues. Trimming at V came to 2 bases and at J to 4 bases, leaving 6 bases not matched to a gene. Germline V gene data show CDR1 as LNHDA and CDR2 as SQIVND (reference sequence). The CDR3: CASSIQGAVGTEAFF. The CDR3 coding sequence is TGTGCCAGTAGTATACAGGGGGCCGTTGGCACTGAAGCTTTCTTT.

The J gene is TRBJ2-1, the V gene TRBV7-8; no firm D call. V was shortened by 3 bases and J by 0 bases, with 9 bases between the two germline ends. Looked up from germline, CDR1 is SGHVS and CDR2 is FQNEAQ. CDR3 size: 15 residues. CDR3 amino acids: CASSFSVSSYNEQFF. CDR3 sequence (DNA): TGTGCCAGCAGCTTCAGTGTGAGCTCCTACAATGAGCAGTTCTTC.

Here the CDR3 reads CASSQPPGLAGGPGFDTQYF. The CDR3 bases are TGCGCCAGCAGCCAGCCGCCGGGACTAGCGGGAGGGCCGGGGTTTGATACGCAGTATTTT. This rearrangement joins TRBV4-1 to TRBJ2-3; 16 bases fit TRBD2. J lost 6 bases, V lost 3 bases, and 15 bases had no gene match. The CDR3 extends over 20 amino acids. Germline assignment: CDR1 MGHRA and CDR2 YSYEKL.

V usage is TRBV7-9 and J usage is TRBJ1-1; maybe TRBD1 (6 bases). Germline CDR1 reads SEHNR; CDR2 reads FQNEAQ (reference sequence). The CDR3 has 14 residues. Trimming removed 2 bases from V and 9 bases from J, with 16 bases in between. The CDR3 region has the DNA TGTGCCAGCAGCTTAAACGCAGGGGAGCTAAAAGCTTTCTTT. It codes for CASSLNAGELKAFF.

The chain carries TRBV7-2 and TRBJ2-3, with 9 bases identical to TRBD1. From germline, CDR1 is SGHTA and CDR2 FQGNSA. The CDR3 spans 15 residues. With 5 bases clipped from V and 1 base from J, the junction kept 4 bases outside the gene matches. Here the CDR3 reads CASSPWTGGTDTQYF. As DNA, the CDR3 is TGTGCCAGCAGCCCCTGGACAGGGGGCACAGATACGCAGTATTTT.

The chain's CDR3 is CASSQRTSGRENNEQFF. The CDR3, as DNA: TGCGCCAGCAGCCAGAGGACTAGCGGGAGGGAAAACAATGAGCAGTTCTTC. The rearrangement joins TRBV5-1 to TRBJ2-1; TRBD2 agrees at 15 bases. V trimming: 4 bases; J trimming: 5 bases; junction bases outside the gene matches: 7. Germline CDR1 is SGHRS and CDR2 is YFSETQ. This CDR3 is 17 amino acids long. Complete variable domain (other parts from reference TRBV5-1 and TRBJ2-1): KAGVTQTPRYLIKTRGQQVTLSCSPISGHRSVSWYQQTPGQGLQFLFEYFSETQRNKGNFPGRFSGRQFSNSRSEMNVSTLELGDSALYLCASSQRTSGRENNEQFFGPGTRLTVL.